The clone carrying this TCR beta chain was seen many times. Its antigen is still unknown. Individually, cDNA molecules had unique molecular identifiers attached to them. TCRdb reprocessed the 5' RACE reads with MiXCR, giving one entry per CDR3 protein. The table has 100,000 to 150,000 distinct CDR3 sequences, about 15% seen once. The sample is drawn from a study of early T cells in non-severe SARS-CoV-2 infection. Study overall: Unsorted whole blood bulk RNA was sequenced, with unpaired chains.

Whole-study results and caveats: Reliance on VDJdb matching favored anti-spike CD8 responses; private and CD4 specificities were missed.

Per the germline V gene, CDR1 is SGHTS and CDR2 is YDEGEE. Trimming removed 2 bases at V and 5 bases at J, with 8 bases between. The CDR3 length is 12 residues. The rearrangement links TRBV5-8 to TRBJ2-7; no firm D call. Material: whole blood. The TCR was taken from an adult who was a healthcare worker with PCR-confirmed SARS-CoV-2 infection or an uninfected control (not recorded which). The CDR3 here is CASSLGADEQYF. The CDR3 coding sequence is TGTGCCAGCAGCTTAGGTGCCGACGAGCAGTACTTC.